A single sample gave rise to the 29 T cell receptor beta chains below, sequenced in a study of Graves' ophthalmopathy and Graves' hyperthyroidism. As the template, RNA transcripts were used to amplify TCR beta CDR3 regions. A first-round RT-PCR used HTBI primers, followed by a second-round multiplex PCR. TCRdb analysed the multiplex PCR reads with MiXCR anew, one entry per CDR3 protein. The sample contains about 220,000 distinct CDR3 sequences, approximately 21% of which appear only once. Sequencing input: peripheral blood. These receptors were taken from a woman aged 45-59 years with Graves' ophthalmopathy.

This clonotype came up once. Since no conserved phenylalanine or tryptophan closes the CDR3, a read error is the likely cause. The V call is TRBV6-5, the J call TRBJ1-1; D is uncertain. CDR1 is MNHEY, CDR2 SVGAGI, per germline. This CDR3 is built from 14 residues. The CDR3 reads CASSYTTMNTEAFL. CDR3 bases: TGTGCCAGCAGTTATACCACCATGAACACCGAAGCTTTCCTT.

There are many counts of this clonotype. A read error may produce the germline difference seen at one junction end. This chain connects TRBV6-4 to TRBJ2-2, with 8 bases fitting TRBD1. This CDR3 has 17 residues. Germline values: CDR1 MRHNA, CDR2 SNTAGT. The CDR3 sequence is CASIDRGTLSNTGELFF. The CDR3 DNA follows: TGTGCCAGCATTGACAGGGGAACCCTTTCGAACACCGGGGAGCTGTTTTTT.

This clonotype was seen ten or more times. This chain connects TRBV5-1 to TRBJ2-5; D ambiguous. The length of the CDR3 is 12 residues. V was trimmed by 4 bases and J by 5 bases, leaving 9 bases between them. CDR1 is SGHRS and CDR2 is YFSETQ in the germline V gene. The CDR3 DNA reads TGCGCCAGCAGCGAGGAGAGGGAGACCCAGTACTTC. This gives the protein CASSEERETQYF.

This clonotype was seen ten or more times. The chain is built from TRBV28 and TRBJ2-5; possibly TRBD2 for D (5 bases). V was shortened by 6 bases and J by 5 bases, with 16 bases between the two germline ends. This CDR3 is 14 amino acids long. Germline assignment: CDR1 MDHEN and CDR2 SYDVKM. The CDR3 coding sequence is TGTGCCAGCAGCGGGATTAGCTTGTCGGAGACCCAGTACTTC. Translating it yields CASSGISLSETQYF.

The chain employs TRBV27 and TRBJ2-2; the D gene is possibly TRBD2 (5 bases). The CDR3 has 18 amino acids. Germline assignment: CDR1 MNHEY and CDR2 SMNVEV (reference sequence). The V end was cut by 4 bases, the J end by 0 bases, with 18 bases between. CDR3: CASSSRGWGDSNTGELFF. The CDR3 nucleotides read TGTGCCAGCAGTTCCCGAGGTTGGGGAGATTCGAACACCGGGGAGCTGTTTTTT.

The sample holds many counts of this clonotype. This may stem from a read error, because a much larger clone lies one nucleotide away. V is TRBV3-1 and J is TRBJ1-6; TRBD1 matches 9 bases. Trimming cost V 4 bases and J 9 bases; bases outside gene matches: 4. The germline V gene has CDR1 LGHDT and CDR2 YNNKEL (reference sequence). The CDR3 runs to 14 residues. The CDR3 reads CASSLRDRASPLHF. CDR3 DNA sequence: TGTGCCAGCAGCCTCCGGGACAGGGCTTCACCCCTCCACTTT.

This clonotype was recorded many times. The J gene is TRBJ1-5, the V gene TRBV12-3 or TRBV12-4, with D perhaps matching TRBD1 (6 bases). The V and J ends lost 1 base and 3 bases respectively, with 10 bases between them. The CDR3 is made up of 15 amino acids. CDR3 in DNA: TGTGCCAGCAGTTTAGGCGACAGGTACAATCAGCCCCAGCATTTT. It yields the protein CASSLGDRYNQPQHF.

This clonotype was seen many times. The V and J genes are TRBV7-6 and TRBJ1-5; D is unresolved. Germline assignment: CDR1 SGHVS and CDR2 FNYEAQ. V dropped 2 bases and J dropped 0 bases, with 8 bases sitting between them. The CDR3 extends over 15 amino acids. DNA of the CDR3: TGTGCCAGCAGCTTATCAGGCTATAGCAATCAGCCCCAGCATTTT. This translates into CASSLSGYSNQPQHF.

This clonotype appeared many times. The chain links TRBV29-1 to TRBJ1-1, with 8 bases aligning to TRBD1. The CDR3 sequence is 14 residues long. Germline V CDR1 and CDR2: SQVTM, ANQGSEA. V shed 4 bases and J 1 base; nucleotides not matched to a gene: 5. The CDR3 reads CSVGQGWGNTEAFF. Here the CDR3 DNA reads TGCAGCGTTGGACAGGGGTGGGGGAACACTGAAGCTTTCTTT.

This clonotype was detected many times. J is TRBJ2-2 and V is TRBV11-3; TRBD1 matches at 7 bases. CDR1 is SGHNT, CDR2 YENEEA, per germline. The CDR3 extends over 13 amino acids. J gave up 8 bases and V 5 bases, and 5 bases lay outside the gene matches. DNA for the CDR3: TGTGCCAGCAGCCGCACAGGGGCGGGGGAGCTGTTTTTT. Its protein is CASSRTGAGELFF.

This clonotype was found a few times. CDR3 DNA sequence: TGTGCCAGCTACAGGGGTGACACTGAAGCTTTCTTT. It codes for CASYRGDTEAFF. V usage is TRBV6-1 and J usage is TRBJ1-1, with 7 positions matching TRBD1. Germline loops: CDR1 MNHNS, CDR2 SASEGT. Trimming took 8 bases from V and 3 from J; bases not matched to a gene: 3. CDR3 size: 12 residues.

Turning to this clonotype: Germline is not matched at one junction end, which may reflect a read error. The chain couples TRBV28 to TRBJ2-2; 7 nucleotides line up with TRBD1. The germline gives CDR1 MDHEN, CDR2 SYDVKM. The CDR3 has 16 residues. The CDR3 DNA sequence: TGTGCCATCAGTACAGGGGTTGGGCTTAGTCCCGGGGAGCTGTTTTTT. This translates into CAISTGVGLSPGELFF.

This clonotype appeared once. The genes are TRBV12-3 or TRBV12-4 and TRBJ1-1, with 9 bases fitting TRBD1. There are 15 residues in the CDR3. After removal of 5 bases from V and 5 bases from J, the junction contained 9 bases not matched to a gene. CDR3 nucleotides: TGTGCCAGCAGTATAACAGGGGGCGAAGGAACTGAAGCTTTCTTT. Translating it yields CASSITGGEGTEAFF.

This clonotype was seen repeatedly, ten times or more. This chain connects TRBV7-3 to TRBJ2-6; the match to TRBD1 covers 7 bases. Germline V gene data show CDR1 as SGHTA and CDR2 as FQGTGA. The CDR3 totals 16 residues. J was trimmed by 1 base and V by 5 bases; bases with no gene match: 5. The CDR3 DNA follows: TGTGCCAGCAGCCGTGAGGGGGCATCTGGGGCCAACGTCCTGACTTTC. Amino acid sequence: CASSREGASGANVLTF.

At least ten counts were recorded for this clonotype. The chain joins TRBV20-1 to TRBJ1-2; the D gene is possibly TRBD1 (6 bases). The CDR3 is made up of 12 amino acids. Germline CDR1 and CDR2: DFQATT and SNEGSKA (reference sequence). V gave up 1 base and J gave up 9 bases, with 12 bases separating them. This CDR3 reads CSARVRGDSYTF. In DNA, the CDR3 is TGCAGTGCTAGAGTTAGGGGGGATAGCTACACCTTC.

This clonotype was seen ten or more times. The gene calls are TRBV10-3 and TRBJ1-1; a possible D gene is TRBD1 (5 bases). V was pared by 6 bases and J by 2 bases, with 13 bases between. This CDR3 region has 14 residues. Germline V lookup: CDR1 ENHRY, CDR2 SYGVKD. CDR3 coding DNA: TGTGCCATCAGGGATGGACACCTAAACACTGAAGCTTTCTTT. Its translation is CAIRDGHLNTEAFF.

Many counts were recorded for this clonotype. This chain uses TRBV11-1 with TRBJ1-5; a possible D gene is TRBD1 (6 bases). V was clipped by 1 base and J by 0 bases, with 13 bases between them. The CDR3 has 17 amino acids. Germline lookup yields CDR1 SGHAT and CDR2 FQDESV (reference sequence). In DNA form, the CDR3 reads TGTGCCAGCAGCTTAGTCTCGGACAGCCATAGCAATCAGCCCCAGCATTTT. Amino acid sequence: CASSLVSDSHSNQPQHF.

This clonotype showed up many times. The chain combines TRBV2 with TRBJ1-5; D is unclear. The V gene's germline CDR1 is SNHLY and CDR2 FYNNEI. This CDR3 spans 13 amino acids. V was trimmed by 6 bases and J by 4 bases, leaving 10 bases between them. The CDR3 reads CASRVTWNQPQHF. In nucleotides, the CDR3 is TGTGCCAGCAGGGTTACCTGGAATCAGCCCCAGCATTTT.

This clonotype was detected ten times or more. J is TRBJ1-2 and V is TRBV28, with no clear D. Trimming left V 4 bases short and J 7 bases short, with 4 bases between. The germline gives CDR1 MDHEN, CDR2 SYDVKM. This CDR3 comprises 10 residues. CDR3 loop: CASSSLGYTF. The CDR3 nucleotides read TGTGCCAGCAGTTCCCTTGGCTACACCTTC.

The table lists this clonotype with many counts. The chain combines TRBV5-1 with TRBJ2-5; D uncertain. This CDR3 is 15 amino acids long. The V end lost 4 bases, the J end lost 2 bases, and 15 bases lay between the germline ends. CDR1 is SGHRS and CDR2 is YFSETQ in the germline V gene. The CDR3 DNA is TGCGCCAGCAGCCCTCGGGTTGGAAGACAAGAGACCCAGTACTTC. Translated, it gives CASSPRVGRQETQYF.

In this sample, this clonotype turned up a few times. The junction and the germline gene differ at one end; a read error may be behind it. V usage is TRBV18 and J usage is TRBJ1-3, with a possible D match to TRBD1 (6 bases). This CDR3 contains 16 residues. Germline loops: CDR1 KGHSH, CDR2 LQKENI. This chain's CDR3 is CASLPGDGISGNTIYF. The DNA of the CDR3 is TGTGCCAGCTTACCAGGGGACGGCATCTCTGGAAACACCATATATTTT.

The chain combines TRBV6-2 or TRBV6-3 with TRBJ2-7, with 7 nucleotides matching TRBD2. Unmatched junction bases numbered 12, after V lost 6 bases and J lost 7 bases. Germline V gives CDR1 MNHEY, CDR2 SVGEGT. CDR3 length: 14 amino acids. The CDR3 loop reads CASSRPAGLMEQYF. CDR3 bases: TGTGCCAGCAGCCGCCCAGCGGGGCTGATGGAGCAGTACTTC.

J is TRBJ2-7 and V is TRBV27; D is perhaps TRBD1 or TRBD2 (5 bases each). Germline V gene sequence: CDR1 MNHEY, CDR2 SMNVEV (reference sequence). The CDR3 covers 13 residues. The V end lost 4 bases, the J end lost 3 bases, and 10 bases lay between the germline ends. The CDR3 reads CASSWDPYYEQYF. DNA for the CDR3: TGTGCCAGCAGTTGGGACCCCTACTACGAGCAGTACTTC.

The chain couples TRBV6-5 to TRBJ1-3; no firm D call. This CDR3 spans 16 amino acids. V was cut by 0 bases and J by 0 bases, with 9 bases left in between. Per the germline V gene, CDR1 is MNHEY and CDR2 is SVGAGI. CDR3 residues: CASSYSPSLSGNTIYF. The CDR3 nucleotides read TGTGCCAGCAGTTACTCTCCCTCCCTCTCTGGAAACACCATATATTTT.

This chain joins TRBV2 and TRBJ1-2, with D possibly TRBD1 on 5 matching bases. Trimming left V 5 bases short and J 7 bases short, with 17 bases between. Germline V CDR1 and CDR2: SNHLY, FYNNEI. There are 14 residues in the CDR3. CDR3 loop: CASSPRGRTGGYTF. The CDR3 coding sequence is TGTGCCAGCAGTCCACGGGGCCGTACTGGTGGCTACACCTTC.

In this sample, this clonotype turned up many times. The chain recombines TRBV11-1 with TRBJ2-7; D possibly corresponds to TRBD1 (6 bases). The CDR3 runs to 15 residues. Trimming took 6 bases from V and 6 from J, leaving 21 bases between them. The germline CDR1 and CDR2 sequences are SGHAT and FQDESV (reference sequence). CDR3 nucleotide sequence: TGTGCCAGCAGTTTACAGGGCGTTTCTCGAGTCGAGCAGTACTTC. As protein: CASSLQGVSRVEQYF.

This clonotype came up many times. CDR3 nucleotide sequence: TGTGCCAGCAGTTCCGGGACAGGGAGTCAGCCCCAGCATTTT. Its protein product is CASSSGTGSQPQHF. The chain joins TRBV12-3 or TRBV12-4 to TRBJ1-5; the match to TRBD1 covers 9 bases. The trim removed 4 bases at V and 6 bases at J, leaving 4 bases unmatched. CDR3 length: 14 amino acids.

This clonotype appeared many times. The chain is built from TRBV2 and TRBJ2-7; 10 nucleotides agree with TRBD1. Germline V gene lookup returns CDR1 SNHLY and CDR2 FYNNEI. The CDR3 is 17 amino acids. V shed 6 bases, J shed 0 bases, and the junction held 11 bases outside the gene matches. DNA for the CDR3: TGTGCCAGCAGCCGAACCCCCGACAGGGGGCCCTCCTACGAGCAGTACTTC. Its protein product is CASSRTPDRGPSYEQYF.

This clonotype has a count of ten or more. The V call is TRBV28, the J call TRBJ2-7, with TRBD1 matching 9 bases. CDR1 is MDHEN, CDR2 SYDVKM, per germline. The CDR3 extends over 15 amino acids. With 5 bases clipped from V and 0 bases from J, the junction kept 5 bases outside the gene matches. Here the CDR3 reads CASSGGQGSSYEQYF. CDR3 sequence (DNA): TGTGCCAGCAGTGGCGGACAGGGGAGCTCCTACGAGCAGTACTTC.